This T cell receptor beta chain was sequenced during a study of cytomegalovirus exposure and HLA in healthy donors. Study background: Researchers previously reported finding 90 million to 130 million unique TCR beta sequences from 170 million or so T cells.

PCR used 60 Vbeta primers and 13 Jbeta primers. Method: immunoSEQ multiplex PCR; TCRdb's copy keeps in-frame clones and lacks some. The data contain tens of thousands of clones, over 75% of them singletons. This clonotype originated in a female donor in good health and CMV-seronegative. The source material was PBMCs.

In DNA form, the CDR3 reads TGTGCCAGTAGTGGGACAGGGAACGGCCGCGAGCAGTACTTC. Translating it yields CASSGTGNGREQYF. The chain joins TRBV19 to TRBJ2-7; 9 bases align to TRBD1. The ends lost 5 bases at V and 6 bases at J; junction bases unmatched: 8. The germline gives CDR1 LNHDA, CDR2 SQIVND (reference sequence). CDR3 length: 14 amino acids.